This TCR beta chain was obtained from a study of CD8 T cells in Susac syndrome. This clonotype occurred a few times. Reverse transcription of roughly 0.45 to 1 ug RNA used random hexamers. MiXCR, run by TCRdb on the immunoSEQ multiplex PCR reads, gives a single entry per CDR3 protein. The repertoire holds roughly 120,000 distinct CDR3 sequences, with 94% as singletons. Germline V lookup: CDR1 MNHEY, CDR2 SVGAGI. Trimming pared 2 bases from V and 3 bases from J, leaving 5 bases between. This CDR3 is 13 amino acids long. The controls, all healthy donors, were matched for age and sex. The TCR originated in a human donor in good health. Sequencing used CD4+ T cells from PBMCs. The chain is built from TRBV6-5 and TRBJ1-5; the D is unclear. This CDR3 reads CASSYTSNQPQHF. As DNA, the CDR3 is TGTGCCAGCAGTTACACCTCCAATCAGCCCCAGCATTTT.